The 19 T cell receptor beta chains below were found in one sample sequenced in a study of T cells after posttransplantation cyclophosphamide. Clones were read by immunoSEQ multiplex PCR, and TCRdb kept only the in-frame ones, dropping some. The repertoire includes some 4,000 clones, roughly three quarters of them detected once, and roughly a quarter sits in the top ten. The specimen sequenced was memory CD8+ T cells sorted from blood. The receptor source for this set is a man in his fifties.

This clone was detected only a few times. The chain recombines TRBV6-1 with TRBJ1-1; D might be TRBD1 (5 bases). This CDR3 is 12 amino acids long. Germline assignment: CDR1 MNHNS and CDR2 SASEGT. V was clipped by 7 bases and J by 7 bases, with 13 bases between them. CDR3: CASTYGGVEAFF. In nucleotides, the CDR3 is TGTGCCAGCACTTACGGGGGAGTTGAAGCTTTCTTT.

The CDR3 DNA is TGTGCCAGCAAAAAAGCGGGTGTATACAATGAGCAGTTCTTC. Encoded protein: CASKKAGVYNEQFF. The V and J genes are TRBV27 and TRBJ2-1; tentatively, D is TRBD2 (6 bases). V was trimmed by 7 bases and J by 4 bases, leaving 14 bases between them. The CDR3 consists of 14 residues. Germline V lookup: CDR1 MNHEY, CDR2 SMNVEV (reference sequence).

The V gene is TRBV5-1, the J gene TRBJ2-3; 14 bases match TRBD2. This CDR3 contains 19 residues. Germline V lookup: CDR1 SGHRS, CDR2 YFSETQ. Germline trimming cut 0 bases from V and 4 bases from J; bases unmatched to any gene: 10. In DNA, the CDR3 is TGCGCCAGCAGCTTGGGACTAGCGGGAGGGTCTAATTGGGCAGATACGCAGTATTTT. Amino acids: CASSLGLAGGSNWADTQYF.

This clone has a handful of counts. The chain carries TRBV14 and TRBJ1-2; unclear D gene. The CDR3 consists of 13 residues. Germline CDR1 SGHDN, CDR2 FVKESK. V lost 4 bases to trimming and J lost 4 bases, with 10 bases between them. This CDR3 is CASSPAKRYGYTF. CDR3 DNA sequence: TGTGCCAGCAGCCCAGCAAAGCGCTATGGCTACACCTTC.

The J gene is TRBJ1-1, the V gene TRBV16, with a possible D match to TRBD1 (5 bases). The CDR3 loop spans 11 amino acids. The V and J ends lost 2 bases and 10 bases respectively, with 8 bases between them. In germline, CDR1 is KGHSY, CDR2 FQNENV. DNA for the CDR3: TGTGCCAGCAGCCAAACAGGCGTAGCTTTCTTT. Protein sequence: CASSQTGVAFF.

This clone was seen a handful of times. The gene calls are TRBV5-6 and TRBJ1-1, with 7 bases identical to TRBD1. This CDR3 has 13 residues. Germline V CDR1 and CDR2: SGHDT, YYEEEE. Unmatched junction bases numbered 4, after V lost 2 bases and J lost 6 bases. The CDR3 region has the DNA TGTGCCAGCAGCTTAAGACAGGGTGCTGAAGCTTTCTTT. This sequence encodes CASSLRQGAEAFF.

This clone occurred a few times. Other DNA sequences in the sample encode the same CDR3. This chain joins TRBV4-2 and TRBJ1-6; D remains ambiguous. CDR1 is LGHNA and CDR2 is YNFKEQ in the germline V gene. Trimming took off 1 base at V and 10 bases at J, with 14 bases between the two ends. CDR3 length: 15 residues. Here the CDR3 DNA reads TGTGCCAGCAGCCAAGGAGACTTTGGGGAGTCACCCCTCCACTTT. Translating it yields CASSQGDFGESPLHF.

The chain joins TRBV4-2 to TRBJ1-1, with 7 nucleotides matching TRBD1. The CDR3 runs 15 residues. V trimming: 0 bases; J trimming: 3 bases; junction bases outside the gene matches: 4. CDR1 and CDR2 (germline): LGHNA, YNFKEQ. CDR3: CASSQEEGADTEAFF. The DNA for the CDR3 is TGTGCCAGCAGCCAAGAAGAGGGGGCAGACACTGAAGCTTTCTTT.

This rearrangement joins TRBV4-3 to TRBJ2-1, with TRBD2 matching 7 bases. Germline V gene lookup returns CDR1 LGHNA and CDR2 YSLEER. The CDR3 loop spans 15 amino acids. Losses at the gene ends were 4 bases for V and 7 bases for J; bases not matched to a gene: 10. CDR3 amino acids: CASSRRSGGGNEQFF. The DNA of the CDR3 is TGCGCCAGCAGCCGGCGTTCCGGGGGAGGGAATGAGCAGTTCTTC.

In DNA form, the CDR3 reads TGTGCCAGCAGTCTCGATCCGGGGCTAGCGGGGGGCACAGATACGCAGTATTTT. This codes for CASSLDPGLAGGTDTQYF. The V gene is TRBV27, the J gene TRBJ2-3; 10 bases align to TRBD2. The V gene end was trimmed by 5 bases and the J gene end by 1 base; junction bases not matched to a gene: 12. Germline loops: CDR1 MNHEY, CDR2 SMNVEV (reference sequence). This CDR3 has 18 residues.

The chain employs TRBV6-1 and TRBJ1-2, with 7 bases fitting TRBD1. V gave up 7 bases and J gave up 4 bases; unmatched junction bases: 9. Germline V CDR1 and CDR2: MNHNS, SASEGT. The CDR3 totals 14 residues. Here the CDR3 DNA reads TGTGCCAGCACCTTAACAGGGGATGGCTATGGCTACACCTTC. It translates to CASTLTGDGYGYTF.

The genes are TRBV6-5 and TRBJ1-4, with D hard to call. The CDR3 has 15 amino acids. Germline-derived CDR1 and CDR2 are MNHEY and SVGAGI. V lost 10 bases and J 4 bases, leaving 19 bases between the germline ends. The CDR3 DNA is TGTGCCACCCGCGACGACCGGGATCATAATGAAAAACTGTTTTTT. Translated: CATRDDRDHNEKLFF.

The CDR3: CAWSALSEQYF. The CDR3 nucleotides read TGTGCCTGGAGTGCCCTTTCCGAGCAGTACTTC. The chain joins TRBV30 to TRBJ2-7; D is uncertain. Looked up from germline, CDR1 is GTSNPN and CDR2 is SVGIG (reference sequence). This CDR3 contains 11 residues. Deletions cut 1 base from V and 6 bases from J, with 7 bases between.

The chain combines TRBV2 with TRBJ2-7, with D perhaps matching TRBD2 (5 bases). Trimming left V 3 bases short and J 0 bases short, with 15 bases between. Germline assignment: CDR1 SNHLY and CDR2 FYNNEI. CDR3 length: 16 amino acids. CDR3 region: CASSDFAGDSSYEQYF. CDR3 DNA sequence: TGTGCCAGCAGTGATTTTGCCGGGGATAGCTCCTACGAGCAGTACTTC.

The chain employs TRBV11-2 and TRBJ1-1, with 8 nucleotides matching TRBD1. The CDR3 loop spans 13 amino acids. Trimming at V came to 1 base and at J to 11 bases, leaving 6 bases not matched to a gene. In germline, CDR1 is SGHAT, CDR2 FQNNGV. CDR3 residues: CASSLGDRKEAFF. In DNA form, the CDR3 reads TGTGCCAGCAGCTTAGGGGACAGGAAAGAGGCTTTCTTT.

The chain employs TRBV27 and TRBJ1-2; 10 bases match TRBD1. The junction had 9 bases not matched to a gene; V was cut back by 4 bases and J by 7 bases. CDR1 MNHEY and CDR2 SMNVEV come from the germline V gene (reference sequence). This CDR3 is built from 15 residues. CDR3 in DNA: TGTGCCAGCAGTTCACCCGGGACAGGGGATCCTGGCTACACCTTC. Translating gives CASSSPGTGDPGYTF.

The chain is built from TRBV27 and TRBJ2-7; 11 positions agree with TRBD2. Germline V gene sequence: CDR1 MNHEY, CDR2 SMNVEV (reference sequence). V shed 5 bases, J shed 0 bases, and the junction held 3 bases outside the gene matches. The CDR3 sequence is 15 residues long. The CDR3 DNA is TGTGCCAGCAGTACTAGCGGGGGAACCTCCTACGAGCAGTACTTC. It is translated as CASSTSGGTSYEQYF.

The chain combines TRBV7-9 with TRBJ2-1, with 9 bases aligning to TRBD1. This CDR3 has 18 residues. The germline V gene has CDR1 SEHNR and CDR2 FQNEAQ (reference sequence). Germline trimming cut 5 bases from V and 2 bases from J; bases unmatched to any gene: 13. The chain's CDR3 is CASSPHIRGQGTYNEQFF. CDR3 sequence (DNA): TGTGCCAGCAGCCCACATATAAGGGGACAGGGAACCTACAATGAGCAGTTCTTC.

This clone has more than one count but fewer than ten. The V gene is TRBV11-3, the J gene TRBJ2-3, with 10 bases fitting TRBD2. With V trimmed by 4 bases and J by 1 base, 8 bases remained unmatched. The CDR3 runs to 17 residues. In germline, CDR1 is SGHNT, CDR2 YENEEA. The CDR3 here is CASSSSGGVKGTDTQYF. For the CDR3, the DNA is TGTGCCAGCAGCTCCAGCGGGGGGGTAAAGGGCACAGATACGCAGTATTTT.